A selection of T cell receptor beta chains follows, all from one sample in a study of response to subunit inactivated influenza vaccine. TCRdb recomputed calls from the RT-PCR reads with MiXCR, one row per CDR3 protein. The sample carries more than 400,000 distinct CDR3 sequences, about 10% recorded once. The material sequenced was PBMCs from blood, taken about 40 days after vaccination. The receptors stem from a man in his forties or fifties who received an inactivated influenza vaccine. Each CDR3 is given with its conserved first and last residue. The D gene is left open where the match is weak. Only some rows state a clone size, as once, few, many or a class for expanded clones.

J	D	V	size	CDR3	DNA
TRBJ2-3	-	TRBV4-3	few	CASSQEGTSPPAAQYF	TGCGCCAGCAGCCAAGAGGGCACTAGCCCCCCCGCGGCGCAGTATTTT
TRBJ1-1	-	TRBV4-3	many	CASSQGVGLNTEAFF	TGCGCCAGCAGCCAAGGGGTCGGCTTGAACACTGAAGCTTTCTTT
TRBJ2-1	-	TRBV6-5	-	CASTSLGGNYNEQFF	TGTGCCAGCACTTCATTAGGCGGGAACTACAATGAGCAGTTCTTC
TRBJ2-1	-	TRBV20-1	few	CSAKGTASRGNEQFF	TGCAGTGCTAAGGGGACCGCTAGCCGGGGCAATGAGCAGTTCTTC
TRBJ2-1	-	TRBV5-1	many	CASSLEVGPIGNEQFF	TGCGCCAGCAGCTTGGAGGTAGGCCCCATAGGGAATGAGCAGTTCTTC
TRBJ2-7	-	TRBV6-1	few	CASSEPKGPGTPRCDYEQYF	TGTGCCAGCAGTGAGCCGAAAGGACCTGGAACACCCCGTTGTGACTACGAGCAGTACTTC
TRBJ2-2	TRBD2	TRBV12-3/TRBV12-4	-	CASSWTSGRYTGELFF	TGTGCCAGCAGTTGGACTAGCGGGAGGTACACCGGGGAGCTGTTTTTT
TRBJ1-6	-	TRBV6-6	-	CASSDRWSSPLHF	TGTGCCAGCAGTGACAGGTGGAGTTCACCCCTCCACTTT
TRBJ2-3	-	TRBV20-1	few	CSARAGSSTDTQYF	TGCAGTGCTAGAGCCGGATCTAGCACAGATACGCAGTATTTT
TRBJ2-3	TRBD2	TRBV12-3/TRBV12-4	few	CASSLWLAGPSTDTQYF	TGTGCCAGCAGTTTATGGCTAGCGGGGCCGAGCACAGATACGCAGTATTTT
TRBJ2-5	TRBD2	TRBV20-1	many	CSASGRARETQYF	TGCAGTGCTAGCGGGAGGGCGCGGGAGACCCAGTACTTC
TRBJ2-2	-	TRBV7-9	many	CASSQPTGEVGELFF	TGTGCCAGCAGTCAGCCCACAGGGGAGGTCGGGGAGCTGTTTTTT
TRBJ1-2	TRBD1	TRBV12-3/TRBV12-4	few	CASTRQGNYGYTF	TGTGCCAGCACCCGACAGGGAAACTATGGCTACACCTTC
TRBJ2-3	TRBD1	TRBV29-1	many	CSVTGSTDTQYF	TGCAGCGTGACAGGGAGCACAGATACGCAGTATTTT
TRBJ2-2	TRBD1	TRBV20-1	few	CSARGRDREYTGELFF	TGCAGTGCTAGGGGACGGGACAGGGAGTACACCGGGGAGCTGTTTTTT
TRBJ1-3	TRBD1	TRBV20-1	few	CSASDRGAGNTIYF	TGCAGTGCTAGCGACAGGGGTGCTGGAAACACCATATATTTT
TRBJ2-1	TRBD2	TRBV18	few	CASSPPFRGGAYNEQFF	TGTGCCAGCTCACCACCGTTCCGCGGGGGGGCTTACAATGAGCAGTTCTTC
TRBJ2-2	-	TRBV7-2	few	CASSLMGAGTGELFF	TGTGCCAGCAGCTTAATGGGGGCGGGCACCGGGGAGCTGTTTTTT
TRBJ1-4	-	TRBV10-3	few	CAISSLGGEKLFF	TGTGCCATCAGCTCCCTTGGGGGAGAAAAACTGTTTTTT
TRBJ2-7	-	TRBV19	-	CASSIGGSYEQYF	TGTGCCAGTAGTATTGGCGGCAGCTACGAGCAGTACTTC
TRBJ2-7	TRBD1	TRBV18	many	CASSPEGRTGTYEQYF	TGTGCCAGCTCTCCTGAGGGGCGGACAGGGACCTACGAGCAGTACTTC
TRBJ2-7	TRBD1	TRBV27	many	CASSSWTGTDEQYF	TGTGCCAGCAGTTCGTGGACAGGGACCGACGAGCAGTACTTC
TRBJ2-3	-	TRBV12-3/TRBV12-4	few	CASRRLGTPDTQYF	TGTGCCAGCAGGAGACTTGGGACACCCGATACGCAGTATTTT
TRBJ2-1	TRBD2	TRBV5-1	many	CASSPGTSGLEQFF	TGCGCCAGCAGCCCAGGGACTAGCGGGCTTGAGCAGTTCTTC
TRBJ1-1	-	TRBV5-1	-	CASSQQANTEAFF	TGCGCCAGCAGCCAACAAGCGAACACTGAAGCTTTCTTT
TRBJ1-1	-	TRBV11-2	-	CASSLVRRYEAFF	TGTGCCAGCAGCTTAGTACGGAGGTATGAAGCTTTCTTT
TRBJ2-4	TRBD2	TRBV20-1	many	CSAASGGLAKNIQYF	TGCAGTGCGGCTAGCGGGGGGTTAGCCAAAAACATTCAGTACTTC
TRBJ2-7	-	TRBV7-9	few	CASSLAYGQLSYEQYF	TGTGCCAGCAGCTTAGCGTATGGGCAGCTTAGCTACGAGCAGTACTTC
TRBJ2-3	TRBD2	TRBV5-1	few	CASMTSGIGDTQYF	TGCGCCAGCATGACTAGCGGGATAGGGGATACGCAGTATTTT
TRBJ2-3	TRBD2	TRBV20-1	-	CSAGTSGGNTDTQYF	TGCAGTGCTGGGACTAGCGGGGGGAACACAGATACGCAGTATTTT
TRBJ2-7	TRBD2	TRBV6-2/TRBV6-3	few	CASSKKISGLPYEQYF	TGTGCCAGCAGTAAGAAAATTAGCGGGCTGCCCTACGAGCAGTACTTC
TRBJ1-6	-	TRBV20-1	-	CSAEDSGDYSPLHF	TGCAGTGCGGAAGACAGTGGCGACTATTCACCCCTCCACTTT
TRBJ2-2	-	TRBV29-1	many	CSVGQRNTGELFF	TGCAGCGTTGGTCAGAGGAACACCGGGGAGCTGTTTTTT
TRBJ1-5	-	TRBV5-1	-	CASSLEQYLGILSNQPQHF	TGCGCCAGCAGCTTGGAGCAATATTTGGGGATTCTTAGCAATCAGCCCCAGCATTTT
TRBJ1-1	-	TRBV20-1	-	CSARGQARLLNTEAFF	TGCAGTGCTAGAGGCCAGGCGAGGTTGTTAAACACTGAAGCTTTCTTT
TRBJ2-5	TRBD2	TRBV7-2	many	CASSLAGPQLQETQYF	TGTGCCAGCAGCCTAGCGGGGCCACAGCTTCAAGAGACCCAGTACTTC
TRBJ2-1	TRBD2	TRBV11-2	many	CASRTSDNEQFF	TGTGCCAGCAGGACTAGCGACAATGAGCAGTTCTTC
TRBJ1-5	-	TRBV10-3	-	CAISQHRDQPQHF	TGTGCCATCAGCCAGCATCGCGATCAGCCCCAGCATTTT